The 9 T cell receptor beta chains listed next were all sequenced from one sample in a study of early T cells in non-severe SARS-CoV-2 infection. MiXCR, run by TCRdb on the 5' RACE reads, gives a single entry per CDR3 protein. Of tens of thousands of distinct CDR3 sequences listed, 13% are singletons. Sample: whole blood. The receptors originated from an adult who was a healthcare worker with PCR-confirmed SARS-CoV-2 infection or an uninfected control (not recorded which).

This clonotype was recorded many times. The J gene is TRBJ2-1, the V gene TRBV7-6; D call uncertain. The CDR3 totals 13 residues. V lost 5 bases, J lost 10 bases, and 15 bases lay in between. The germline V gene encodes CDR1 SGHVS and CDR2 FNYEAQ. The DNA of the CDR3 is TGTGCCAGCAGCCCAGCCAAACCAGGCGAGCAGTTCTTC. Protein product: CASSPAKPGEQFF.

This clonotype has more than one count but fewer than ten. The chain uses TRBV20-1 and TRBJ2-1, with 7 nucleotides matching TRBD1. Germline V CDR1 and CDR2: DFQATT, SNEGSKA (reference sequence). V dropped 8 bases and J dropped 5; count of bases not matched to a gene: 12. This CDR3 is built from 14 residues. The CDR3 sequence is CSPINKGANNEQFF. The CDR3 DNA is TGCAGTCCTATTAACAAGGGGGCAAACAATGAGCAGTTCTTC.

This clonotype was detected ten times or more. V is TRBV30 and J is TRBJ1-5; D call uncertain. CDR3 length: 14 residues. Germline V gene data show CDR1 as GTSNPN and CDR2 as SVGIG (reference sequence). The V end lost 0 bases, the J end lost 0 bases, and 6 bases lay between the germline ends. CDR3 protein: CAWSVYHSNQPQHF. In DNA, the CDR3 is TGTGCCTGGAGTGTCTATCATAGCAATCAGCCCCAGCATTTT.

This clonotype has more than one count but fewer than ten. The chain has TRBV19 and TRBJ2-7; D is unclear. Per the germline V gene, CDR1 is LNHDA and CDR2 is SQIVND (reference sequence). Trimming took 3 bases from V and 4 from J, leaving 10 bases between them. The CDR3 is 13 residues long. The DNA for the CDR3 is TGTGCCAGTAGTATCAAACGGGCGTACGAGCAGTACTTC. Translation gives CASSIKRAYEQYF.

The sample holds a few counts of this clonotype. CDR3 nucleotides: TGTGCCAGCAGCTTAGCTAGGGATGCCGGGGAGCTGTTTTTT. Translating gives CASSLARDAGELFF. The chain carries TRBV7-2 and TRBJ2-2; D gene uncertain. Trimming took 0 bases from V and 6 from J, leaving 8 bases between them. Germline V gene lookup returns CDR1 SGHTA and CDR2 FQGNSA. The CDR3 length is 14 residues. Full variable domain (remainder filled in from reference TRBV7-2 and TRBJ2-2): GAGVSQSPSNKVTEKGKDVELRCDPISGHTALYWYRQSLGQGLEFLIYFQGNSAPDKSGLPSDRFSAERTGGSVSTLTIQRTQQEDSAVYLCASSLARDAGELFFGEGSRLTVL.

This clonotype has a count of ten or more. The chain joins TRBV6-5 to TRBJ1-2, with TRBD1 matching 9 bases. V lost 0 bases to trimming and J lost 5 bases; unmatched junction nucleotides: 7. CDR1 is MNHEY, CDR2 SVGAGI, per germline. The CDR3 is made up of 16 amino acids. Here the CDR3 reads CASSYSGTGPGYGYTF. The CDR3 DNA is TGTGCCAGCAGTTACTCCGGGACAGGGCCGGGATATGGCTACACCTTC.

This clonotype has ten or more counts. The chain links TRBV11-2 to TRBJ1-1, with a weak D call TRBD1 (6 bases). CDR1 and CDR2 (germline): SGHAT, FQNNGV. Trimming cost V 6 bases and J 1 base, with 15 bases left between them. The CDR3 is 15 residues long. CDR3 DNA sequence: TGTGCCAGCAGTTCTCTCCAGGGGAAGAACACTGAAGCTTTCTTT. Translated, it gives CASSSLQGKNTEAFF.

The rearrangement uses TRBV2 and TRBJ2-3; tentatively, D is TRBD2 (6 bases). From germline, CDR1 is SNHLY and CDR2 FYNNEI. V was pared by 6 bases and J by 4 bases, with 14 bases between. This CDR3 comprises 14 residues. The CDR3 here is CASSVAGSSDTQYF. The DNA for the CDR3 is TGTGCCAGCAGCGTTGCGGGGAGCTCAGATACGCAGTATTTT.

The J gene is TRBJ2-3, the V gene TRBV3-1; either TRBD1 or TRBD2 may supply D (6 bases each). With 2 bases removed from V and 8 bases from J, the gap between germline ends came to 20 bases. The V gene's germline CDR1 is LGHDT and CDR2 YNNKEL (reference sequence). This CDR3 comprises 16 residues. The CDR3 coding sequence is TGTGCCAGCAGCCAATTACGGGACTCCAAAGGGGGTACGCAGTATTTT. It encodes CASSQLRDSKGGTQYF.